This T cell receptor beta chain was recorded in a study of blood T cell repertoires in COVID-19 (dated by TCRdb to 2019 to 2021). Regarding the complete study: Collaborator samples came from the United States, Italy and Spain and covered acute and convalescent phases of COVID-19. The material from the prospective study consisted of cDNA or gDNA derived from T cells, B-cell-depleted T cells, or PBMCs. Where HLA class I and class II types were available, the types were taken from metadata supplied by the sample provider, not from assay-based typing. The repertoires were released in a freely available public database intended as a resource for research on the immune response to SARS-CoV-2. The sample metadata nearly always contained a de-identified subject ID, COVID-19 status, age in years and sex. The samples were drawn from the first 160 participants of the ongoing ImmuneRACE study and from over 950 subjects provided by 6 global collaborators. Subjects who had been exposed to COVID-19, were actively infected with it, or had recovered from it provided the deeply sampled blood TCRbeta repertoires that made up the dataset.

As regards this clone: This receptor's antigen is unknown. The record has no base qualities; no much larger clone is one base away.

Here is what the overall study found, with its caveats: Clinical and demographic metadata were provided uncurated, with the amount varying by source and participant.

Another Seattle source contributed samples from volunteer blood donors who had recovered from COVID-19. Each collaborating institution followed its own protocols to collect whole blood in K2EDTA tubes. For TCRbeta analysis, collaborators shipped samples in one of three forms: frozen whole blood, isolated PBMCs, or DNA extracted from either of those sample types. TCRbeta CDR3 regions were amplified from genomic DNA using the immunoSEQ Assay, a bias-controlled multiplex PCR. As for the original processing: Nucleated cell counts per sample were estimated from amplification of reference gene primers within the assay. Sequence reads were collapsed and filtered to measure the absolute abundance of every unique TCRbeta CDR3 rearrangement. For each sample, productive Simpson clonality was calculated by taking the square root of Simpson's diversity index across productive rearrangements. The clones in this table, taken by TCRdb from immuneACCESS, are in-frame only. Not every clone is retained; where verified, under half of the shortfall comes from an unresolved V gene, and the cause of the rest is unknown. V, J and clone size are taken as reported in that table, and D and trimming were inferred from the DNA itself. This sample gives a few hundred thousand clones in total; about 89% of them show up just once. Of the sample, 6.5% to 9.5% falls within the top ten clones.

CDR1 is given as SGHTA and CDR2 as FQGNSA, both from the germline V gene. The CDR3, from cysteine to phenylalanine, totals 14 residues. Only the CDR3 DNA is retained, 42 bases long and in frame from the first base. Trimming takes 1 base from V and 2 bases from J, and the germline ends sit 6 bases apart. Sequencing was performed on peripheral blood. The sequence joins TRBV7-2 to TRBJ1-3; tentative D gene TRBD1, with 5 bases matching. The TCR originated in a woman aged 50 to 65 who had recovered from COVID-19. This receptor has the CDR3 CASSLVGAGNTIYF. The DNA sequence is as follows: TGTGCCAGCAGCTTAGTAGGGGCTGGAAACACCATATATTTT.